Listed here are 15 T cell receptor beta chains from one sample, sequenced in a study of cytomegalovirus exposure and HLA in healthy donors (dated by TCRdb to 2015 to 2018). The protocol used for the library was the immunoSEQ multiplex PCR assay. Sourced from immuneACCESS, this table was stored by TCRdb with only in-frame sequences that have V and J called. A share of the clones is absent; for the studies checked, an unresolved V gene accounts for under half, and the remainder has no known explanation. In all, the sample holds about 120,000 clones, and roughly 84% of those were seen once. In total, the top ten clones hold about 2% of the sample. Sequencing was done on a sample of PBMCs. Every receptor here comes from a woman aged 30 to 39 in good health and CMV-seronegative.

The CDR3: CASSGGLGTSYEQYF. The CDR3 region has the DNA TGTGCCAGCAGCGGGGGACTTGGGACGTCCTACGAGCAGTACTTC. This chain uses TRBV7-8 with TRBJ2-7; TRBD2 might be the D (6 bases). Between the trimmed V and J ends, which lost 5 bases and 1 base, there was a span of 15 bases. CDR1 is SGHVS, CDR2 FQNEAQ, per germline. The CDR3 extends over 15 amino acids. Drawing the rest from reference TRBV7-8 and TRBJ2-7, the complete variable domain is GAGVSQSPRYKVAKRGQDVALRCDPISGHVSLFWYQQALGQGPEFLTYFQNEAQLDKSGLPSDRFFAERPEGSVSTLKIQRTQQEDSAVYLCASSGGLGTSYEQYFGPGTRLTVT.

The rearrangement uses TRBV7-8 and TRBJ1-5; D is unresolved. Germline loops: CDR1 SGHVS, CDR2 FQNEAQ. The CDR3 totals 13 residues. V gave up 4 bases and J gave up 7 bases, with 11 bases separating them. CDR3 region: CASSSGVGQPQHF. CDR3 DNA: TGTGCCAGCAGCTCCGGGGTTGGACAGCCCCAGCATTTT.

The V and J genes are TRBV7-9 and TRBJ1-4; tentatively, D is TRBD1 (6 bases). CDR3 length equals 14 residues. Trimming cost V 3 bases and J 4 bases, with 9 bases left between them. Germline-derived CDR1 and CDR2 are SEHNR and FQNEAQ (reference sequence). The CDR3 DNA sequence: TGTGCCAGCAGCTTGGACAGTTTTAATGAAAAACTGTTTTTT. As protein: CASSLDSFNEKLFF.

The rearrangement joins TRBV19 to TRBJ1-1, with TRBD1 identical over 9 bases. The CDR3 runs to 14 residues. In germline, CDR1 is LNHDA, CDR2 SQIVND (reference sequence). After removal of 5 bases from V and 4 bases from J, the junction contained 5 bases not matched to a gene. CDR3 DNA: TGTGCCAGTAGTCTACGGGACAGGGTCACTGAAGCTTTCTTT. It yields the protein CASSLRDRVTEAFF.

The chain is built from TRBV11-3 and TRBJ1-2; TRBD1 is a possible D gene (5 bases). Per the germline V gene, CDR1 is SGHNT and CDR2 is YENEEA. This CDR3 region has 13 residues. V was cut by 1 base and J by 2 bases, with 5 bases left in between. The CDR3 nucleotides are TGTGCCAGCAGCTTAGCAGGGAACTATGGCTACACCTTC. Protein product: CASSLAGNYGYTF. The whole variable domain, filled in from reference TRBV11-3 and TRBJ1-2, reads EAGVVQSPRYKIIEKKQPVAFWCNPISGHNTLYWYLQNLGQGPELLIRYENEEAVDDSQLPKDRFSAERLKGVDSTLKIQPAELGDSAVYLCASSLAGNYGYTFGSGTRLTVV.

The chain uses TRBV6-1 and TRBJ2-7; the D gene is possibly TRBD1 (6 bases). Germline lookup yields CDR1 MNHNS and CDR2 SASEGT. V lost 3 bases and J 3 bases, leaving 18 bases between the germline ends. The CDR3 runs to 16 residues. CDR3: CASSDPTGKGLYEQYF. The CDR3 bases are TGTGCCAGCAGTGATCCTACAGGGAAGGGTCTCTACGAGCAGTACTTC.

V gene TRBV4-1 combines with J gene TRBJ2-7; TRBD2 might be the D (6 bases). Trimming removed 0 bases at V and 0 bases at J, with 18 bases between. The V gene's germline CDR1 is MGHRA and CDR2 YSYEKL. The CDR3 sequence is 18 residues long. The CDR3 coding sequence is TGCGCCAGCAGCCAAGATTGGAGGGCAGCGTACCCCTCCTACGAGCAGTACTTC. Its protein is CASSQDWRAAYPSYEQYF.

Notes on this clone: Other DNA sequences of this sample code for an identical CDR3. This chain connects TRBV11-3 to TRBJ1-4; tentative D call: TRBD1 (5 bases). The V end lost 2 bases, the J end lost 7 bases, and 8 bases lay between the germline ends. Per the germline V gene, CDR1 is SGHNT and CDR2 is YENEEA. The CDR3 totals 13 residues. The CDR3 loop reads CASSLRGGEKLFF. The CDR3 nucleotides read TGTGCCAGCAGCTTACGGGGGGGTGAAAAACTGTTTTTT.

The chain couples TRBV5-1 to TRBJ1-2; 9 bases line up with TRBD1. This CDR3 is 14 amino acids long. CDR1 SGHRS and CDR2 YFSETQ come from the germline V gene. The V gene end was trimmed by 0 bases and the J gene end by 7 bases; junction bases not matched to a gene: 4. CDR3 protein: CASSLEGQGLGYTF. The CDR3 region has the DNA TGCGCCAGCAGCTTGGAGGGACAGGGACTTGGCTACACCTTC.

This rearrangement joins TRBV4-1 to TRBJ2-5; 7 nucleotides align to TRBD2. The V and J ends lost 2 bases and 2 bases, in that order; junction bases with no gene match: 8. Germline assignment: CDR1 MGHRA and CDR2 YSYEKL. The CDR3 consists of 16 residues. The CDR3 sequence: CASSQQTLGLQETQYF. DNA of the CDR3: TGCGCCAGCAGCCAACAAACCCTGGGACTACAAGAGACCCAGTACTTC.

The V call is TRBV7-2, the J call TRBJ2-1; tentatively, D is TRBD2 (6 bases). V was shortened by 4 bases and J by 4 bases, with 17 bases between the two germline ends. CDR3 length: 16 residues. Germline V gives CDR1 SGHTA, CDR2 FQGNSA. The CDR3: CASSSGPGESYNEQFF. CDR3 nucleotides: TGTGCCAGCAGCTCAGGGCCGGGGGAAAGTTACAATGAGCAGTTCTTC. Full variable domain (rest looked up from reference TRBV7-2 and TRBJ2-1): GAGVSQSPSNKVTEKGKDVELRCDPISGHTALYWYRQSLGQGLEFLIYFQGNSAPDKSGLPSDRFSAERTGGSVSTLTIQRTQQEDSAVYLCASSSGPGESYNEQFFGPGTRLTVL.

This chain uses TRBV6-1 with TRBJ2-3; 7 bases map to TRBD1. The CDR3 is made up of 13 amino acids. Trimming removed 6 bases from V and 6 bases from J; junction bases left unmatched: 6. Germline CDR1 reads MNHNS; CDR2 reads SASEGT. The CDR3 spells CASRGQSADTQYF. The CDR3 nucleotides read TGTGCCAGCAGGGGACAGTCTGCGGATACGCAGTATTTT.

CDR3 bases: TGTGCCAGCAGTGATACGGGGATCTACACCTTC. It encodes CASSDTGIYTF. J is TRBJ1-2 and V is TRBV2; D ambiguous. Trimming removed 3 bases from V and 10 bases from J, with 9 bases in between. In germline, CDR1 is SNHLY, CDR2 FYNNEI. This CDR3 comprises 11 residues. The full variable domain, its missing parts supplied by reference TRBV2 and TRBJ1-2, is EPEVTQTPSHQVTQMGQEVILRCVPISNHLYFYWYRQILGQKVEFLVSFYNNEISEKSEIFDDQFSVERPDGSNFTLKIRSTKLEDSAMYFCASSDTGIYTFGSGTRLTVV.

This chain joins TRBV18 and TRBJ2-5; D may be TRBD2 (7 bases). Trimming removed 2 bases from V and 4 bases from J, with 17 bases in between. This CDR3 has 16 residues. Germline CDR1 is KGHSH and CDR2 is LQKENI. In nucleotides, the CDR3 is TGTGCCAGCTCACCAATAGGGGGGGCGCCTCGAGAGACCCAGTACTTC. Amino acids: CASSPIGGAPRETQYF.

The J gene is TRBJ2-3, the V gene TRBV6-6; D call uncertain. Germline V lookup: CDR1 MNHNY, CDR2 SVGAGI (reference sequence). V shed 5 bases and J shed 9 bases, with 15 bases lying between them. The CDR3 is made up of 13 amino acids. CDR3 sequence (DNA): TGTGCCAGCAGTGCCCCGACTGGGTCGACGCAGTATTTT. Encoded protein: CASSAPTGSTQYF.